The entry that follows covers one TCR beta chain sequence. This entry is derived from a study of blood T cell repertoires in COVID-19. The method was immunoSEQ multiplex PCR; TCRdb's version includes in-frame clones alone and lacks a portion of them. The table lists around 29,000 clones, around 89% of them singletons. This CDR3 has 17 amino acids. V shed 4 bases, J shed 2 bases, and the junction held 11 bases outside the gene matches. Germline CDR1 is SGDLS and CDR2 is YYNGEE. The TCR comes from a man between 60 and 75 years old with acute or convalescent COVID-19. The chain employs TRBV9 and TRBJ2-5; 10 bases are shared with TRBD2. What was sequenced was peripheral blood. Written as DNA, the CDR3 is TGTGCCAGCAGCCCACACTACTATAGCGGGGGGCAAGAGACCCAGTACTTC. Amino acids: CASSPHYYSGGQETQYF. Complete variable domain (other parts from reference TRBV9 and TRBJ2-5): DSGVTQTPKHLITATGQRVTLRCSPRSGDLSVYWYQQSLDQGLQFLIQYYNGEERAKGNILERFSAQQFPDLHSELNLSSLELGDSALYFCASSPHYYSGGQETQYFGPGTRLLVL.